A single count supports the clone carrying this T cell receptor (beta chain). Its antigen is undetermined. The source of the sample is a study of T cell responses to AZD1222 COVID-19 vaccine. Broader study findings: Just a handful of AZD1222 recipients tested seropositive at baseline. Vaccine-associated CD4 TCRs ranged over spike, dominating at 160-218 and 743-854. Nearly half of spike-specific TCRs reportedly target unmutated variant regions.

Sequencing used immunoSEQ multiplex PCR; TCRdb keeps in-frame clones, though not all of them. In the table there are some 140,000 clones, 85% to 90% of which are singletons. The CDR3 runs 16 residues. V was pared by 3 bases and J by 1 base, with 4 bases of the junction left unmatched. CDR1 is MGHDK, CDR2 SYGVNS, per germline. The genes are TRBV25-1 and TRBJ2-5; 11 bases line up with TRBD1. The sequence derives from an adult in good health. This material consisted of peripheral blood, taken on day 0 of AZD1222 vaccination. The CDR3 region is CASSDPGQGAQETQYF. In DNA, the CDR3 is TGTGCCAGCAGTGACCCCGGACAGGGGGCCCAAGAGACCCAGTACTTC.